The present TCR beta chain was sequenced within a study of response to subunit inactivated influenza vaccine. Findings and limits, study-wide: Authors suggested few new T cells are recruited by each seasonal influenza vaccination.

CDR1 and CDR2 from the germline V gene are LNHDA and SQIVND (reference sequence). The CDR3 extends over 18 amino acids. J lost 1 base, V lost 11 bases, and 20 bases had no gene match. A remark on this clonotype: Antigen specificity is unknown.

From the RT-PCR reads, TCRdb called clonotypes with MiXCR, one entry per CDR3 protein. The sample shows about 520,000 distinct CDR3 sequences, around 9.9% of them seen only once. The sequenced sample was PBMCs from blood, obtained about 6 weeks after vaccination. This TCR was recovered from a man in his forties or fifties who received an inactivated influenza vaccine. The chain uses TRBV19 and TRBJ2-5; TRBD2 matches at 9 bases. In DNA form, the CDR3 reads TGTGCCTTAATTCGCAACCAGCGGGAGGCCCCATTCCAAGAGACCCAGTACTTC. It translates to CALIRNQREAPFQETQYF. Variable domain in full (rest from reference TRBV19 and TRBJ2-5): DGGITQSPKYLFRKEGQNVTLSCEQNLNHDAMYWYRQDPGQGLRLIYYSQIVNDFQKGDIAEGYSVSREKKESFPLTVTSAQKNPTAFYLCALIRNQREAPFQETQYFGPGTRLLVL.